The 16 T cell receptor beta chains reported below all come from one sample, sequenced in a study of cytomegalovirus exposure and HLA in healthy donors (dated by TCRdb to 2015 to 2018). Library preparation used the immunoSEQ multiplex PCR assay. For the multiplex PCR, a mixture combining 60 forward primers for TCR Vbeta segments and 13 reverse primers for TCR Jbeta segments was used. TCRdb limited this immuneACCESS table to in-frame rearrangements with V and J called. A share of clones is missing; checked studies link under half to unresolved V genes, and the rest is unexplained. This sample holds more than 200,000 clones; roughly four fifths were observed only once. The ten largest clones add up to 1.4% of the sample. The sample consisted of PBMCs. These receptors were taken from a girl between 5 and 17 years old in good health and CMV-seronegative.

This clone was seen only once. The chain employs TRBV6-6 and TRBJ2-7; a weak D match, TRBD1 (6 bases). The V gene lost 6 bases and the J gene lost 7 bases, with 13 bases spanning the gap. Germline assignment: CDR1 MNHNY and CDR2 SVGAGI (reference sequence). The CDR3 runs 12 residues. DNA for the CDR3: TGTGCCAGCAGACTCCGGACAGATGAGCAGTACTTC. Amino acids: CASRLRTDEQYF.

The V gene is TRBV12-5, the J gene TRBJ2-6; D is uncertain. Between the trimmed V and J ends, which lost 1 base and 4 bases, there was a span of 11 bases. This CDR3 region has 16 residues. Germline V gene sequence: CDR1 LGHNT, CDR2 FRNRAP. The CDR3 here is CASGLDSPLGANVLTF. The CDR3 DNA follows: TGTGCTAGTGGTTTGGACTCACCCTTGGGGGCCAACGTCCTGACTTTC.

V usage is TRBV30 and J usage is TRBJ2-1; D is unresolved. This CDR3 is built from 13 residues. Germline-derived CDR1 and CDR2 are GTSNPN and SVGIG (reference sequence). Trimming left V 2 bases short and J 7 bases short, with 12 bases between. CDR3: CAWSTARWNEQFF. As DNA, the CDR3 is TGTGCCTGGAGTACGGCTAGGTGGAATGAGCAGTTCTTC.

A single count supports this clone. The rearrangement links TRBV5-4 to TRBJ2-1, with 10 nucleotides matching TRBD2. The V gene end was trimmed by 0 bases and the J gene end by 7 bases; junction bases not matched to a gene: 7. Germline V CDR1 and CDR2: SGHNT, YYREEE (reference sequence). This CDR3 has 16 amino acids. The CDR3 reads CASSLEPAGGRNEQFF. The CDR3 DNA reads TGTGCCAGCAGCTTGGAACCAGCGGGAGGGAGGAATGAGCAGTTCTTC.

The chain is built from TRBV7-8 and TRBJ2-7, with 10 bases that match TRBD1. The CDR3 is made up of 16 amino acids. After removal of 4 bases from V and 2 bases from J, the junction contained 8 bases not matched to a gene. Looked up from germline, CDR1 is SGHVS and CDR2 is FQNEAQ. The CDR3 region is CASSSRQGAFPYEQYF. The CDR3 nucleotides read TGTGCCAGCAGCTCAAGACAGGGGGCTTTCCCCTACGAGCAGTACTTC. Full variable domain (rest looked up from reference TRBV7-8 and TRBJ2-7): GAGVSQSPRYKVAKRGQDVALRCDPISGHVSLFWYQQALGQGPEFLTYFQNEAQLDKSGLPSDRFFAERPEGSVSTLKIQRTQQEDSAVYLCASSSRQGAFPYEQYFGPGTRLTVT.

The chain employs TRBV6-1 and TRBJ2-5; TRBD2 agrees at 8 bases. The CDR3 has 13 amino acids. CDR1 and CDR2 from the germline V gene are MNHNS and SASEGT. The trim removed 3 bases at V and 5 bases at J, leaving 2 bases unmatched. This CDR3 is CASSEGLEETQYF. For the CDR3, the DNA is TGTGCCAGCAGTGAGGGACTAGAGGAGACCCAGTACTTC.

CDR3 region: CASSQESPDIYEQYF. CDR3 nucleotide sequence: TGCGCCAGCAGCCAAGAATCTCCGGACATCTACGAGCAGTACTTC. This sequence joins TRBV4-3 and TRBJ2-7; possible D gene TRBD1, 5 bases. The CDR3 is made up of 15 amino acids. The V end lost 0 bases, the J end lost 3 bases, and 12 bases lay between the germline ends. The germline V gene encodes CDR1 LGHNA and CDR2 YSLEER.

DNA for the CDR3: TGTGCCAGCAGCTTACGCGGATCTCGATTCTATGGCTACACCTTC. Translation gives CASSLRGSRFYGYTF. The rearrangement links TRBV13 to TRBJ1-2; D remains ambiguous. Trimming took 2 bases from V and 4 from J, leaving 14 bases between them. The CDR3 spans 15 residues. Per the germline V gene, CDR1 is PRHDT and CDR2 is FYEKMQ (reference sequence).

CDR3 sequence (DNA): TGCGCCAGCAGTGACAGGGGTATAACTCAGCCCCAGCATTTT. It is translated as CASSDRGITQPQHF. The J gene is TRBJ1-5, the V gene TRBV10-2, with a possible D match to TRBD1 (6 bases). V shed 3 bases and J shed 6 bases, with 12 bases lying between them. The CDR3 is 14 residues long. From germline, CDR1 is WSHSY and CDR2 SAAADI.

This clone was seen just once. V gene TRBV30 combines with J gene TRBJ1-1; D is unclear. Trimming took 2 bases from V and 4 from J, leaving 20 bases between them. The CDR3 is made up of 16 amino acids. Per the germline V gene, CDR1 is GTSNPN and CDR2 is SVGIG (reference sequence). DNA of the CDR3: TGTGCCTGGAGTTTGGATGCGTCTGGGGAGAGCACTGAAGCTTTCTTT. Translation gives CAWSLDASGESTEAFF.

The chain combines TRBV5-1 with TRBJ2-1; TRBD1 matches 9 bases. CDR1 is SGHRS, CDR2 YFSETQ, per germline. V was clipped by 4 bases and J by 4 bases; unmatched bases: 9. This CDR3 region has 16 residues. CDR3 bases: TGCGCCAGCAGCATACAAGGGACAGGGAAGTACAATGAGCAGTTCTTC. Protein sequence: CASSIQGTGKYNEQFF.

In the case of this clone: Germline is not matched at one junction end, which may reflect a read error. The chain employs TRBV11-2 and TRBJ2-7; D call uncertain. Germline V gene data show CDR1 as SGHAT and CDR2 as FQNNGV. This CDR3 has 13 amino acids. CDR3 amino acids: CASSLGTSQVGDF. The CDR3 DNA reads as TGTGCCAGCAGCTTAGGTACTTCCCAGGTCGGCGACTTC.

The chain recombines TRBV28 with TRBJ1-1; TRBD1 matches 11 bases. The CDR3 is 16 residues long. The junction had 12 bases not matched to a gene; V was cut back by 7 bases and J by 5 bases. Germline CDR1 and CDR2: MDHEN and SYDVKM. The CDR3 loop is CASTLPPGQGGTEAFF. In DNA form, the CDR3 reads TGTGCCAGCACCCTACCCCCGGGACAGGGGGGAACTGAAGCTTTCTTT.

V usage is TRBV7-2 and J usage is TRBJ2-7, with 7 bases identical to TRBD1. Germline lookup yields CDR1 SGHTA and CDR2 FQGNSA. The CDR3 has 13 residues. Trimming took 5 bases from V and 6 from J; bases not matched to a gene: 7. For the CDR3, the DNA is TGTGCCAGCAGCACCCACAGGGGTGGCGAGCAGTACTTC. Translating gives CASSTHRGGEQYF.

J is TRBJ1-2 and V is TRBV30, with TRBD1 identical over 8 bases. Losses at the gene ends were 4 bases for V and 4 bases for J; bases not matched to a gene: 11. Germline CDR1 GTSNPN, CDR2 SVGIG (reference sequence). The CDR3 has 15 amino acids. The CDR3 DNA reads as TGTGCCTGGAACCCGGACAGGGTGTTGAGCTATGGCTACACCTTC. As protein: CAWNPDRVLSYGYTF.

The genes are TRBV19 and TRBJ1-1, with TRBD1 matching 8 bases. CDR1 is LNHDA, CDR2 SQIVND, per germline (reference sequence). Unmatched junction bases numbered 13, after V lost 4 bases and J lost 3 bases. The CDR3 is 17 amino acids. The CDR3 DNA sequence: TGTGCCAGTAGTACCCTGGGGGCAGGGGGCGAGGACACTGAAGCTTTCTTT. Protein sequence: CASSTLGAGGEDTEAFF.